This T cell receptor (beta chain) was sequenced during a study of metastatic and nonmetastatic thyroid tumors (dated by TCRdb to the early 2020s). At the level of the whole study: For patients with malignant and with benign thyroid disease, the researchers compared repertoires between peripheral blood samples and tumor or nodule tissue samples. General study outcomes and caveats: TCR beta diversity was reported as significantly higher in malignant tumors than in benign nodules, in both blood and tumor samples.

No treatment had been received by any patient before thyroid surgery. Using T-cell receptor beta sequencing, the study looked back at clinical samples from patients collected from the early 2010s to the late 2010s. Library construction relied on PCR. The sequencer listed for this sample is Illumina HiSeq 4000. High-throughput sequencing was used to profile the TCR beta-chain CDR3 region of each patient. In the source study's methods: A classifier to discriminate distant-metastatic papillary thyroid cancer patients was built from CDR3 differences across clinicopathological groups. The Shannon index was used to measure repertoire diversity, and the Morisita-Horn index was used to measure how similar tumor and blood repertoires were. The public reads were reanalyzed by TCRdb: fastp trimming at Q25, MiXCR alignment, in-frame beta chains only. TCRdb assigned the V and J calls; the authors' analysis was not used. The sample includes over 3,500 clones, with less than 45% observed a single time. Less than 40% of the sample belongs to the ten largest clones.

The CDR1 and CDR2 encoded by the germline V gene are SNHLY and FYNNEI. V is shortened by 6 bases, J by 5 bases, and the region joining them spans 16 bases. Its CDR3 holds 14 amino acids, cysteine through phenylalanine. Only CDR3 DNA remains: 42 bases, in frame from the first base. A note on this clone: This clone's antigen is unknown. No qualities accompany the bases; no much larger clone lies one base away.

The origin of this receptor is a male donor with papillary thyroid cancer or a benign thyroid nodule (not recorded which). Some clones in this sample may be carry-over from other donors' samples. Sequenced material: tumor tissue. The V and J segments used are TRBV2 and TRBJ2-5; a weak D assignment points to TRBD1 (6 bases agree). The nucleotide sequence reads TGTGCCAGCAGCTTGGGGGCGTCACGGGAGACCCAGTACTTC. Translation gives CASSLGASRETQYF.